This T cell receptor beta chain was sequenced during a study of cytotoxic CD8 clonotypes in ibrutinib-treated CLL. Overall study context: The subjects consisted of 11 relapsed/refractory and roughly 15 treatment-naive individuals, with 17 to 18 IGHV unmutated. Study results and limitations: Upon ibrutinib response clonality rose, and upon progression it fell back toward baseline.

Libraries were prepared by immunoSEQ multiplex PCR; TCRdb keeps only in-frame clonotypes and omits some of them. The table records 150,000 or so clones, approximately 91% of them present only once. V dropped 5 bases and J dropped 4 bases, with 12 bases sitting between them. The CDR3 sequence is 14 residues long. The germline gives CDR1 MNHEY, CDR2 SMNVEV (reference sequence). Cryopreserved PBMCs were the source of around 1.8 micrograms of genomic DNA, which went to TCR beta libraries. A note on this clone: As yet, its antigen is unknown.

The V gene is TRBV27, the J gene TRBJ1-5, with a possible D match to TRBD1 (5 bases). This TCR was recovered from a human donor with chronic lymphocytic leukemia. The sample here was PBMCs, taken at disease progression, from a patient treated with ibrutinib. The CDR3 sequence is CASSPGGGNQPQHF. As DNA, the CDR3 is TGTGCCAGCAGTCCCGGGGGGGGGAATCAGCCCCAGCATTTT.